The source of this T cell receptor beta chain is a study of blood T cell repertoires in COVID-19. Study overall: Acute and convalescent COVID-19 specimens originated in the United States, Italy and Spain. In each case, the material was cDNA or gDNA derived from T cells, B-cell-depleted T cells, or PBMCs.

Participants were aged about 18 to 90 years from around 24 US areas. Germline CDR1 and CDR2: SEHNR and FQNEAQ (reference sequence). The CDR3 loop spans 15 amino acids. J was trimmed by 2 bases and V by 5 bases; bases with no gene match: 8. Profiling relied on immunoSEQ multiplex PCR, and the TCRdb table lists in-frame clones only, not all of them. The table lists approximately 230,000 clones, around 87% of them singletons. The sequenced sample consisted of PBMCs or T cells enriched from blood (not recorded which). The V call is TRBV7-9, the J call TRBJ2-5; TRBD1 matches at 7 bases. This TCR derives from a woman in her twenties or thirties with acute COVID-19. CDR3 amino acids: CASSGWDRVQETQYF. The DNA of the CDR3 is TGTGCCAGCAGCGGATGGGACAGAGTTCAAGAGACCCAGTACTTC.